This T cell receptor (beta chain) came from a study of shared clonotypes between healthy human individuals. Overall study context: The donor pool was made up of a couple of women and three men aged 18 to 49. Findings and caveats of the study: The rarefaction results pointed to incomplete sorted-subset sequencing despite large depth. Sequencing depth was expected to affect clonotype sharing among donors.

This clone came up once. Its antigen remains unidentified. The data were produced by immunoSEQ multiplex PCR, yet TCRdb's version contains in-frame clones alone and is incomplete. The profile shows approximately 1.5 million clones, approximately 98.5% of them singletons. Germline CDR1 is MNHEY and CDR2 is SVGAGI. V was cut by 6 bases and J by 5 bases, with 8 bases left in between. This CDR3 has 12 amino acids. The TCR was taken from a man aged 25-45 years in good health. The sample taken for sequencing was naive CD4+ T cells sorted from blood. Subset meaning: CD45RA+ positively selected. V is TRBV6-5 and J is TRBJ2-1; weak D call: TRBD2 (5 bases). The CDR3 here is CASSTRDNEQFF. The CDR3 DNA sequence: TGTGCCAGCAGCACTAGGGACAATGAGCAGTTCTTC.